The 28 T cell receptor beta chains below all came from one sample that was sequenced in a study of neurological immune-mediated disorders. One entry per CDR3 protein results from TCRdb running MiXCR on the 5' RACE reads. The sample has around 71,000 distinct CDR3 sequences, around 13% seen once. Time point defined: longitudinal time-point 1 (baseline). The sequencing input was PBMCs. Every receptor here comes from a female donor with HTLV-1-associated myelopathy (HAM/TSP).

For this clonotype: One junction end disagrees with the germline gene, perhaps due to a read error. The chain employs TRBV15 and TRBJ2-3, with TRBD1 identical over 9 bases. This CDR3 has 18 residues. Germline loops: CDR1 LNHNV, CDR2 YYDKDF (reference sequence). DNA of the CDR3: TGTGCTACCAGCAGATATCTTTCATGGACAGGGGCCACAGATACGCAGTATTTT. Translating gives CATSRYLSWTGATDTQYF.

This clonotype was seen at least ten times. This chain links TRBV11-1 with TRBJ2-3; D is perhaps TRBD1 (5 bases). V was cut by 5 bases and J by 5 bases, with 14 bases left in between. CDR3 length equals 14 residues. Germline-derived CDR1 and CDR2 are SGHAT and FQDESV (reference sequence). The CDR3 is CASSRGELKDTQYF. CDR3 bases: TGTGCCAGCAGCAGGGGCGAGTTGAAAGATACGCAGTATTTT.

This clonotype was observed many times. The CDR3 DNA reads TGTGCCAGCAGCTCCCAGCGGGGGCCCCAAGAGACCCAGTACTTC. This codes for CASSSQRGPQETQYF. This chain joins TRBV7-2 and TRBJ2-5; the match to TRBD2 covers 8 bases. The CDR3 is made up of 15 amino acids. After removal of 4 bases from V and 1 base from J, the junction contained 5 bases not matched to a gene. CDR1 SGHTA and CDR2 FQGNSA come from the germline V gene.

Note on this clonotype: A clone one base away is much larger, so this may be a read error. This sequence joins TRBV20-1 and TRBJ2-1; D is ambiguous. This CDR3 contains 11 residues. Germline V gene lookup returns CDR1 DFQATT and CDR2 SNEGSKA (reference sequence). CDR3 sequence: CSVNAGNEKFF. CDR3 nucleotide sequence: TGCAGTGTTAACGCTGGGAATGAGAAGTTCTTC.

This clonotype was seen a handful of times. The rearrangement uses TRBV7-9 and TRBJ2-3; D perhaps matches TRBD2 (6 bases). There are 15 residues in the CDR3. In germline, CDR1 is SEHNR, CDR2 FQNEAQ (reference sequence). V was pared by 6 bases and J by 0 bases, with 13 bases between. CDR3 nucleotide sequence: TGTGCCAGCAGTCGCAGGAGGGAAAGCACAGATACGCAGTATTTT. Translating it yields CASSRRRESTDTQYF.

The sample holds many counts of this clonotype. This sequence joins TRBV3-1 and TRBJ1-5, with D unresolved. Germline-derived CDR1 and CDR2 are LGHDT and YNNKEL (reference sequence). The CDR3 has 13 residues. Trimming cost V 0 bases and J 9 bases, with 9 bases left between them. CDR3 amino acids: CASSQDGRAPQHF. The CDR3 nucleotides are TGTGCCAGCAGCCAAGACGGCCGCGCGCCCCAGCATTTT.

The chain couples TRBV4-1 to TRBJ2-3; 7 bases match TRBD1. Germline trimming cut 5 bases from V and 7 bases from J; bases unmatched to any gene: 9. The CDR3 totals 14 residues. Germline V lookup: CDR1 MGHRA, CDR2 YSYEKL. CDR3 nucleotides: TGCGCCAGCAGCTTCACAGGGGTTTCATATACGCAGTATTTT. Translation gives CASSFTGVSYTQYF.

This clonotype was seen repeatedly, ten times or more. The chain links TRBV20-1 to TRBJ2-7, with 9 bases fitting TRBD2. Germline CDR1 DFQATT, CDR2 SNEGSKA (reference sequence). J lost 7 bases, V lost 1 base, and 17 bases had no gene match. This CDR3 is 17 amino acids long. The CDR3 DNA reads as TGCAGTGCTAGAGCGGGGCCGACTAGCGGAGCAACTACGGAGCAGTACTTC. Protein sequence: CSARAGPTSGATTEQYF.

V is TRBV4-3 and J is TRBJ2-2; TRBD2 matches 9 bases. This CDR3 has 17 amino acids. V lost 4 bases and J lost 4; bases outside the gene matches: 10. CDR1 and CDR2 from the germline V gene are LGHNA and YSLEER. CDR3: CASSPGVLAGFTGELFF. DNA of the CDR3: TGCGCCAGCAGCCCCGGGGTGCTAGCGGGGTTCACCGGGGAGCTGTTTTTT.

This clonotype came up many times. This chain joins TRBV24-1 and TRBJ1-1, with TRBD1 matching over 7 bases. CDR3 length: 14 amino acids. Germline V CDR1 and CDR2: KGHDR, SFDVKD. The V and J ends lost 2 bases and 5 bases, in that order; junction bases with no gene match: 4. CDR3 bases: TGTGCCACCAGTGATTCGGGGACAGCGACTGAAGCTTTCTTT. Encoded protein: CATSDSGTATEAFF.

This clonotype came up many times. The CDR3 sequence is CATSLRQGAGNEQFF. The CDR3 DNA is TGTGCCACCAGTCTTAGACAGGGGGCGGGCAATGAGCAGTTCTTC. The chain is built from TRBV24-1 and TRBJ2-1, with 10 bases aligning to TRBD1. Germline-derived CDR1 and CDR2 are KGHDR and SFDVKD. V lost 6 bases and J lost 6; bases outside the gene matches: 7. The CDR3 is 15 residues long.

By share, this clonotype ranks as medium-sized. This rearrangement joins TRBV27 to TRBJ2-3; D remains unclear. The CDR3 consists of 16 residues. The ends were cut back, 6 bases at V and 2 bases at J, with 18 bases in the middle. Germline CDR1 MNHEY, CDR2 SMNVEV (reference sequence). CDR3: CASSILTPDYTDTQYF. CDR3 DNA: TGTGCCAGCAGCATACTCACCCCGGATTACACAGATACGCAGTATTTT.

A note on this clonotype: A single base separates this from a much larger clone, so it may be a read error. The chain combines TRBV20-1 with TRBJ1-5, with a weak D call TRBD1 (5 bases). The germline CDR1 and CDR2 sequences are DFQATT and SNEGSKA (reference sequence). This CDR3 comprises 15 residues. CDR3: CSAGVAGGGNQPPHF. DNA for the CDR3: TGCAGTGCGGGAGTGGCGGGGGGTGGCAATCAGCCCCCGCATTTT.

This clonotype has only one observation. The junction departs from the called germline gene at one end, perhaps through a read error. The V and J genes are TRBV24-1 and TRBJ2-2; the match to TRBD1 covers 8 bases. CDR3 size: 14 residues. Per the germline V gene, CDR1 is KGHDR and CDR2 is SFDVKD. CDR3: CATSEQGGTEELFF. CDR3 in DNA: TGTGCAACCAGTGAACAGGGGGGCACCGAGGAGCTGTTTTTT.

This clonotype was recorded many times. The genes are TRBV2 and TRBJ2-3; 7 bases are shared with TRBD2. Looked up from germline, CDR1 is SNHLY and CDR2 is FYNNEI. The CDR3 loop spans 15 amino acids. The V and J ends lost 7 bases and 2 bases, in that order; junction bases with no gene match: 9. The CDR3 spells CASKPAGLYTDTQYF. CDR3 DNA: TGTGCCAGCAAACCAGCGGGACTCTACACAGATACGCAGTATTTT.

The chain couples TRBV19 to TRBJ2-3; TRBD2 aligns across 9 bases. Germline V gene lookup returns CDR1 LNHDA and CDR2 SQIVND (reference sequence). Losses at the gene ends were 6 bases for V and 9 bases for J; bases not matched to a gene: 4. This CDR3 comprises 12 residues. CDR3 bases: TGTGCCAGTAGGGGAGCGGGGGGCACGCAGTATTTT. It encodes CASRGAGGTQYF.

This clonotype was counted at least ten times. The V and J genes are TRBV28 and TRBJ2-5; D is unresolved. CDR1 and CDR2 (germline): MDHEN, SYDVKM. This CDR3 contains 16 residues. Trimming pared 6 bases from V and 6 bases from J, leaving 23 bases between. In nucleotides, the CDR3 is TGTGCCAGCAGCGCCGGTGGGTACGGGCGGTTTAAGACCCAGTACTTC. The encoded protein is CASSAGGYGRFKTQYF.

This clonotype was detected many times. The V call is TRBV4-1, the J call TRBJ2-7, with D unresolved. V dropped 1 base and J dropped 5 bases, with 6 bases sitting between them. CDR3 length: 12 amino acids. Germline V lookup: CDR1 MGHRA, CDR2 YSYEKL. DNA for the CDR3: TGCGCCAGCAGCCAAGCCCGAAACGAGCAGTACTTC. Translation: CASSQARNEQYF.

At least ten counts were recorded for this clonotype. The rearrangement uses TRBV20-1 and TRBJ2-6; tentatively, D is TRBD1 (5 bases). CDR1 is DFQATT and CDR2 is SNEGSKA in the germline V gene (reference sequence). Trimming took 1 base from V and 2 from J, leaving 6 bases between them. CDR3 size: 14 residues. The CDR3 region is CSARGGPGANVLTF. The CDR3 DNA sequence: TGCAGTGCTAGAGGGGGCCCTGGGGCCAACGTCCTGACTTTC.

The rearrangement links TRBV28 to TRBJ2-7; perhaps TRBD1 as D (6 bases). In germline, CDR1 is MDHEN, CDR2 SYDVKM. Trimming removed 4 bases at V and 7 bases at J, with 17 bases between. The CDR3 spans 14 residues. The CDR3, as DNA: TGTGCCAGCAGTTCTCTCCGGGACACTGGGGAGCAGTACTTC. Translating it yields CASSSLRDTGEQYF.

This clonotype was observed at least ten times. The gene calls are TRBV4-2 and TRBJ1-1; a possible D gene is TRBD1 (5 bases). Germline CDR1 LGHNA, CDR2 YNFKEQ. V dropped 1 base and J dropped 0 bases, with 6 bases sitting between them. The CDR3 runs to 14 residues. The CDR3 DNA is TGTGCCAGCAGCCAAGCAGGGATGAACACTGAAGCTTTCTTT. The encoded protein is CASSQAGMNTEAFF.

This clonotype was seen repeatedly, ten times or more. The chain has TRBV6-5 and TRBJ1-5; D gene uncertain. The CDR3 is 15 residues long. V dropped 7 bases and J dropped 0 bases, with 13 bases sitting between them. The germline V gene has CDR1 MNHEY and CDR2 SVGAGI. CDR3 sequence (DNA): TGTGCCAGCAAAAAAAAAAGTGGTAGCAATCAGCCCCAGCATTTT. This codes for CASKKKSGSNQPQHF.

This clonotype was detected ten times or more. The genes are TRBV20-1 and TRBJ2-7; TRBD1 might be the D (6 bases). The CDR3 contains 14 residues. The ends were cut back, 5 bases at V and 1 base at J, with 15 bases in the middle. Germline CDR1 DFQATT, CDR2 SNEGSKA (reference sequence). The CDR3 DNA follows: TGCAGTGCTTCGGGACAACAACTTTCCTACGAGCAGTACTTC. Translation gives CSASGQQLSYEQYF.

This clonotype was found many times. V usage is TRBV4-1 and J usage is TRBJ2-3; TRBD2 aligns across 10 bases. CDR3 length equals 17 residues. J was trimmed by 1 base and V by 2 bases; bases with no gene match: 6. Germline CDR1 is MGHRA and CDR2 is YSYEKL. The CDR3 nucleotides are TGCGCCAGCAGCCAATGGAGCGGGGGGGGGGGCACAGATACGCAGTATTTT. Protein sequence: CASSQWSGGGGTDTQYF.

This clonotype came up once. The chain carries TRBV27 and TRBJ1-5, with D uncertain. This CDR3 contains 14 residues. V lost 3 bases to trimming and J lost 3 bases, with 9 bases between them. Germline V gene data show CDR1 as MNHEY and CDR2 as SMNVEV (reference sequence). The CDR3 DNA follows: TGTGCCAGCAGTTTTTCATGGGTCAATCAGCCCCAGCATTTT. It codes for CASSFSWVNQPQHF.

The chain employs TRBV5-1 and TRBJ2-2, with D possibly TRBD2 on 7 matching bases. CDR3 length: 19 residues. The germline V and J ends were trimmed by 4 bases and 1 base, with 23 bases remaining between them. Germline assignment: CDR1 SGHRS and CDR2 YFSETQ. This CDR3 is CASSVGTIGGPRNTGELFF. CDR3 in DNA: TGCGCCAGCAGCGTCGGGACTATCGGGGGGCCAAGGAACACCGGGGAGCTGTTTTTT. Using reference TRBV5-1 and TRBJ2-2 for the parts outside the CDR3, the full variable domain is KAGVTQTPRYLIKTRGQQVTLSCSPISGHRSVSWYQQTPGQGLQFLFEYFSETQRNKGNFPGRFSGRQFSNSRSEMNVSTLELGDSALYLCASSVGTIGGPRNTGELFFGEGSRLTVL.

This clonotype has at least ten counts. The rearrangement links TRBV6-5 to TRBJ2-3; D is undetermined. This CDR3 has 14 amino acids. CDR1 is MNHEY and CDR2 is SVGAGI in the germline V gene. Trimming pared 4 bases from V and 3 bases from J, leaving 11 bases between. The CDR3 spells CASSSSTHTDTQYF. As DNA, the CDR3 is TGTGCCAGCAGTTCATCGACCCATACAGATACGCAGTATTTT.

This clonotype showed up many times. J is TRBJ2-3 and V is TRBV4-1; TRBD2 aligns across 8 bases. Trimming at V came to 1 base and at J to 5 bases, leaving 11 bases not matched to a gene. The CDR3 covers 17 residues. Germline-derived CDR1 and CDR2 are MGHRA and YSYEKL. The CDR3 DNA is TGCGCCAGCAGCCAAGGTCTGGATGCGGGGGGCGGAGATACGCAGTATTTT. The encoded protein is CASSQGLDAGGGDTQYF.